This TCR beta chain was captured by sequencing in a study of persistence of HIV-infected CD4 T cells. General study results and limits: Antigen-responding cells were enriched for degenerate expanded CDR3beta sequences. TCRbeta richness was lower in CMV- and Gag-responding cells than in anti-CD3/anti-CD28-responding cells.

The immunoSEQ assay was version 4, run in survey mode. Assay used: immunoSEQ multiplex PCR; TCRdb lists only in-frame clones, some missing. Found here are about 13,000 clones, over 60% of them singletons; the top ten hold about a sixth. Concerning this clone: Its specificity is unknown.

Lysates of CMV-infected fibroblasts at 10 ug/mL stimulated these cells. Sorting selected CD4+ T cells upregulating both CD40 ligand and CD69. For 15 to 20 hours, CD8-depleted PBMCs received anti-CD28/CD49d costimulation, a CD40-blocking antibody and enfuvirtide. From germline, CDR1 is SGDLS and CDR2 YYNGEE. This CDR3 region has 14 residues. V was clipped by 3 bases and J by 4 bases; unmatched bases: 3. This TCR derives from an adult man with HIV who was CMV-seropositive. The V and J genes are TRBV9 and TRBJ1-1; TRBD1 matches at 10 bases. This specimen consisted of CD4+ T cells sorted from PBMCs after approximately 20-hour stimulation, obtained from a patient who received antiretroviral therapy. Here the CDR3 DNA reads TGTGCCAGCAGCGCGACAGGGGGCGGCACTGAAGCTTTCTTT. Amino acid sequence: CASSATGGGTEAFF.